This T cell receptor beta chain was retrieved from a study of T cells of healthy individuals. This clonotype appeared many times. TCRdb recomputed calls from the 5' RACE reads with MiXCR, one row per CDR3 protein. The sample contains around 63,000 distinct CDR3 sequences, about 16% of which appear only once. Germline V gene data show CDR1 as DFQATT and CDR2 as SNEGSKA (reference sequence). V was clipped by 2 bases and J by 7 bases; unmatched bases: 11. CDR3 length: 15 amino acids. The receptor was isolated from a human donor in good health. The chain combines TRBV20-1 with TRBJ2-1, with 7 positions matching TRBD2. Here the CDR3 reads CSARPSGPRGNEQFF. The CDR3 coding sequence is TGCAGTGCTAGACCTAGCGGCCCACGTGGGAATGAGCAGTTCTTC.